The sequence of this TCR beta chain was determined in a study of blood T cell repertoires in COVID-19. Generated by immunoSEQ multiplex PCR, the TCRdb table keeps only in-frame clones and is missing some. In the table there are fewer than 200,000 clones, 80% to 90% of which are singletons. The CDR3 contains 14 residues. Trimming removed 5 bases from V and 7 bases from J; junction bases left unmatched: 6. Germline CDR1 reads SGHTA; CDR2 reads FQGNSA. This chain joins TRBV7-2 and TRBJ2-5, with 11 positions matching TRBD1. This TCR was sampled from a woman aged 70-85 years who had recovered from COVID-19. The specimen was peripheral blood. The CDR3: CASSPPGTGGTQYF. CDR3 nucleotide sequence: TGTGCCAGCAGCCCCCCCGGGACAGGGGGGACCCAGTACTTC.